This TCR beta chain was retrieved from a study of T cell responses to AZD1222 COVID-19 vaccine. TCRdb's copy holds only in-frame clones and misses some; the assay was immunoSEQ multiplex PCR. This sample has 100,000 to 130,000 clones, with about 85% found just once. This CDR3 has 17 amino acids. V was clipped by 1 base and J by 7 bases; unmatched bases: 7. The germline gives CDR1 MDHEN, CDR2 SYDVKM. The specimen was peripheral blood, collected 28 days after the second AZD1222 dose. This sequence joins TRBV28 and TRBJ1-4; TRBD1 aligns across 12 bases. The TCR comes from an adult who received the AZD1222 COVID-19 vaccine. CDR3 sequence: CASSLFAGTGGGEKLFF. The CDR3 DNA follows: TGTGCCAGCAGTTTATTCGCCGGGACAGGGGGCGGTGAAAAACTGTTTTTT.